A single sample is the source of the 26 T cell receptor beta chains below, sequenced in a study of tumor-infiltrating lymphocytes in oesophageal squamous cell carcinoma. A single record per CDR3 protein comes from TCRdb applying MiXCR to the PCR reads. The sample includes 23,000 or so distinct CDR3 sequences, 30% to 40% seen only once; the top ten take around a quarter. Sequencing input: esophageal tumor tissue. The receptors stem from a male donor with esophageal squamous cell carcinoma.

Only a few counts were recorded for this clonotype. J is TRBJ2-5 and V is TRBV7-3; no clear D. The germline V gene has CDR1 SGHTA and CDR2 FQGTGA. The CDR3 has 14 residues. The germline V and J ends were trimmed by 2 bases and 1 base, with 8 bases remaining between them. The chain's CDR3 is CASSLGSGQETQYF. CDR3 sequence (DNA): TGTGCCAGCAGCTTAGGTTCGGGCCAAGAGACCCAGTACTTC. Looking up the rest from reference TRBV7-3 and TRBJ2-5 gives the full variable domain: GAGVSQTPSNKVTEKGKYVELRCDPISGHTALYWYRQSLGQGPEFLIYFQGTGAADDSGLPNDRFFAVRPEGSVSTLKIQRTERGDSAVYLCASSLGSGQETQYFGPGTRLLVL.

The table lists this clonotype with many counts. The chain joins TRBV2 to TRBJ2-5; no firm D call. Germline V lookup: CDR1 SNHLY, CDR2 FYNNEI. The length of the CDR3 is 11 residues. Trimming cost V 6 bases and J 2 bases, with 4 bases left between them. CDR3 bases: TGTGCCAGCAGGGAGCAAGAGACCCAGTACTTC. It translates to CASREQETQYF. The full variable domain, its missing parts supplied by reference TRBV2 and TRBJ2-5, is EPEVTQTPSHQVTQMGQEVILRCVPISNHLYFYWYRQILGQKVEFLVSFYNNEISEKSEIFDDQFSVERPDGSNFTLKIRSTKLEDSAMYFCASREQETQYFGPGTRLLVL.

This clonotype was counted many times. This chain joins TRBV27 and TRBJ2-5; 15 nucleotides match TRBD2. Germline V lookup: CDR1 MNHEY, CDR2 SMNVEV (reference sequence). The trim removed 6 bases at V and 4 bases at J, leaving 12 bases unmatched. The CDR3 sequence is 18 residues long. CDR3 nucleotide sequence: TGTGCCAGCAGCACCGGACTAGCGGGGGGGCCGTTGGGAGAGACCCAGTACTTC. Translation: CASSTGLAGGPLGETQYF.

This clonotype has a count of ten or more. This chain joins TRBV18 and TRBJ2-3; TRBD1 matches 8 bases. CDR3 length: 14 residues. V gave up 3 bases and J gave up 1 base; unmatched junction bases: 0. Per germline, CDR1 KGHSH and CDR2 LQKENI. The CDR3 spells CASSPGQGTDTQYF. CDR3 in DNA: TGTGCCAGCTCACCGGGACAGGGCACAGATACGCAGTATTTT.

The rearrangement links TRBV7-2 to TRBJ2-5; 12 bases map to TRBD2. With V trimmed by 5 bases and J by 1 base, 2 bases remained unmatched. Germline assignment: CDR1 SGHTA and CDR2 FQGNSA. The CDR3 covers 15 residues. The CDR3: CASSPGLAGQETQYF. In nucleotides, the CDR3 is TGTGCCAGCAGCCCGGGACTAGCGGGCCAAGAGACCCAGTACTTC. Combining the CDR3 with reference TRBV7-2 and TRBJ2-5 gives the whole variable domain GAGVSQSPSNKVTEKGKDVELRCDPISGHTALYWYRQSLGQGLEFLIYFQGNSAPDKSGLPSDRFSAERTGGSVSTLTIQRTQQEDSAVYLCASSPGLAGQETQYFGPGTRLLVL.

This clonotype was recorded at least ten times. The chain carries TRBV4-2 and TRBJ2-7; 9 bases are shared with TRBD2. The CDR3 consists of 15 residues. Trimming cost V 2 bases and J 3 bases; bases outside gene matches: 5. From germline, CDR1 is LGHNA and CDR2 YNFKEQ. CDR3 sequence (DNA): TGTGCCAGCAGCCAAATAGCGGGAGAAGACTACGAGCAGTACTTC. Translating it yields CASSQIAGEDYEQYF.

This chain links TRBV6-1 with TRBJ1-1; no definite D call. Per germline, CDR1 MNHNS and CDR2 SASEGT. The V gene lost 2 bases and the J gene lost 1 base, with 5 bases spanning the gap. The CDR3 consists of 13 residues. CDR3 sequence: CASSELENTEAFF. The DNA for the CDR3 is TGTGCCAGCAGTGAACTTGAGAACACTGAAGCTTTCTTT.

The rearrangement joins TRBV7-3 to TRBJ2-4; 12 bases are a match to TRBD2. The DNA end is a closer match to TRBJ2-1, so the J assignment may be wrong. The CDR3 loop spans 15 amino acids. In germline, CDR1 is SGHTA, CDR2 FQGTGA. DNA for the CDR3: TGTGCCAGCAGCGAGACTAGCGGGGGTTTCAATGAGCAGTTCTTC. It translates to CASSETSGGFNEQFF.

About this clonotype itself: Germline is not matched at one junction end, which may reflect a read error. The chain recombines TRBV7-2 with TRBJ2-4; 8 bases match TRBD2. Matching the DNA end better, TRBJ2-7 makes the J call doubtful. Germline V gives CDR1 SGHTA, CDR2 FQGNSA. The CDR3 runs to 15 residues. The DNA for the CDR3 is TGTGCCAACAGCCAACAAAGCGGGAGCTCATACGAGCAGTACTTC. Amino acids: CANSQQSGSSYEQYF.

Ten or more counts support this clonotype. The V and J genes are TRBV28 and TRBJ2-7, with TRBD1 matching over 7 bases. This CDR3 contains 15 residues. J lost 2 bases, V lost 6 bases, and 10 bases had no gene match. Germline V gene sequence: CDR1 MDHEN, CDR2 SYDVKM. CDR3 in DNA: TGTGCCAGCAGCTCACCCCGGGACAGCCCCTACGAGCAGTACTTC. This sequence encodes CASSSPRDSPYEQYF.

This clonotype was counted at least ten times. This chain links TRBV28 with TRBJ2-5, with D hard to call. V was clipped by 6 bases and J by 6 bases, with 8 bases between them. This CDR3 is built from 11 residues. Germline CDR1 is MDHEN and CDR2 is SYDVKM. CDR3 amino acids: CASRGIKTQYF. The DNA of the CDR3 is TGTGCCAGCAGGGGGATCAAGACCCAGTACTTC.

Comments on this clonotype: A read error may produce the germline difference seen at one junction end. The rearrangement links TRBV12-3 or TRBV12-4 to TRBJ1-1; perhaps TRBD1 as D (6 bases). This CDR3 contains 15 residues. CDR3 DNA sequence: TGTGCCAGCAGTTTGGCTGACAGGCTGAATACTGAAGCTTTCTTT. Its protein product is CASSLADRLNTEAFF.

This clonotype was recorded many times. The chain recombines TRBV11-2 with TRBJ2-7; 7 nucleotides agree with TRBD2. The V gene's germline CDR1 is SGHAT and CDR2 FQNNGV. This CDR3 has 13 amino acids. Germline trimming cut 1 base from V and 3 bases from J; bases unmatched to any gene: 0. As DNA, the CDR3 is TGTGCCAGCAGCTTAGGGACTAGCTACGAGCAGTACTTC. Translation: CASSLGTSYEQYF.

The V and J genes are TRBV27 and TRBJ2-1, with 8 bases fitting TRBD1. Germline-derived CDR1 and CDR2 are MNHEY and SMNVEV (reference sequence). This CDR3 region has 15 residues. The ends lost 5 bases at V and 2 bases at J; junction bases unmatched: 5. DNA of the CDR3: TGTGCCAGCAGTCCAGGACAGGGAACCTACAATGAGCAGTTCTTC. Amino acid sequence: CASSPGQGTYNEQFF.

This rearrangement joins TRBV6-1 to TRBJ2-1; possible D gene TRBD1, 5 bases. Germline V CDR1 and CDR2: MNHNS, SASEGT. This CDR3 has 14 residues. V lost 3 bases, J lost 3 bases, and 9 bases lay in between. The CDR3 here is CASSEGQVYNEQFF. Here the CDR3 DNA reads TGTGCCAGCAGTGAGGGGCAGGTCTACAATGAGCAGTTCTTC.

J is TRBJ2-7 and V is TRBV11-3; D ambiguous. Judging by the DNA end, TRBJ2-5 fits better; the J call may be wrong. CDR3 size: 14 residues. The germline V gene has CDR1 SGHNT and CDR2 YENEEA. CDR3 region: CASSSPSVRETQYF. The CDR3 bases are TGTGCCAGCAGCTCCCCAAGCGTTCGAGAGACCCAGTACTTC.

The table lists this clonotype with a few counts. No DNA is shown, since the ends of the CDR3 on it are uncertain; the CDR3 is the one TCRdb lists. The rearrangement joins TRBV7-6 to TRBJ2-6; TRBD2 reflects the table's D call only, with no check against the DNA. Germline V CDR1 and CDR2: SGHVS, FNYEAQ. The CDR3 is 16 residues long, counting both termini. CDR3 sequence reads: CASSFSGRYVRAVLRF.

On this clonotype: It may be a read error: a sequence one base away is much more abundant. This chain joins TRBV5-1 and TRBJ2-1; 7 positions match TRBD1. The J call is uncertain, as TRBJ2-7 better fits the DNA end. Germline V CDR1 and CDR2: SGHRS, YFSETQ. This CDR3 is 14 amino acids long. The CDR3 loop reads CASSLGQGIGEQYF. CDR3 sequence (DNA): TGCGCCAGCAGCTTGGGACAGGGTATCGGGGAGCAGTACTTC.

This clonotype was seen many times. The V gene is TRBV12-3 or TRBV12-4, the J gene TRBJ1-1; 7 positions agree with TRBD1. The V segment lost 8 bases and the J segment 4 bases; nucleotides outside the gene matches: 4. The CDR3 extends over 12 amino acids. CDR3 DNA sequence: TGTGCCAGCTACTACAGGGGCACTGAAGCTTTCTTT. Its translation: CASYYRGTEAFF.

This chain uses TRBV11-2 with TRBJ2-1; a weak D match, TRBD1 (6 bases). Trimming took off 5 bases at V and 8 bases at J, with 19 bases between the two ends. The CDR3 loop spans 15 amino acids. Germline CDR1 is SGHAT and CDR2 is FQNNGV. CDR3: CASSLQGGLGYEQFF. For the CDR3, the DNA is TGTGCCAGCAGCCTACAAGGGGGTCTCGGGTATGAGCAGTTCTTC. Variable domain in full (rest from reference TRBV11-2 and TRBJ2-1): EAGVAQSPRYKIIEKRQSVAFWCNPISGHATLYWYQQILGQGPKLLIQFQNNGVVDDSQLPKDRFSAERLKGVDSTLKIQPAKLEDSAVYLCASSLQGGLGYEQFFGPGTRLTVL.

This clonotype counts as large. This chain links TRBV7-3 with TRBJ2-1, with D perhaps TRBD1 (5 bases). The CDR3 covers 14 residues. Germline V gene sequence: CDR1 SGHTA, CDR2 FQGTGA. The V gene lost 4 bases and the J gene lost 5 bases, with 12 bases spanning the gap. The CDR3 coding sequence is TGTGCCAGCAGCTGGGGCGGACCAAACAATGAGCAGTTCTTC. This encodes CASSWGGPNNEQFF. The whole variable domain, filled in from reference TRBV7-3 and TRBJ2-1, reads GAGVSQTPSNKVTEKGKYVELRCDPISGHTALYWYRQSLGQGPEFLIYFQGTGAADDSGLPNDRFFAVRPEGSVSTLKIQRTERGDSAVYLCASSWGGPNNEQFFGPGTRLTVL.

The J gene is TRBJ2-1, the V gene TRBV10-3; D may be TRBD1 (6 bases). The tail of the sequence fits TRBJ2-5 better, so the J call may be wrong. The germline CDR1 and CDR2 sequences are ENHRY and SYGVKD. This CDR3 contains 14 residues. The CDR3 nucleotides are TGTGCCATCAGTGCAGGGGTCAGCAAGATGACCCAGTACTTC. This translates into CAISAGVSKMTQYF.

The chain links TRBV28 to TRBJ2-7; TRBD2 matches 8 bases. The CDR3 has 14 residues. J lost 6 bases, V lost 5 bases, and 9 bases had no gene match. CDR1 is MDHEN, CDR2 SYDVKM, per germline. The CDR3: CASSNDFGGGEQYF. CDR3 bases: TGTGCCAGCAGTAACGACTTCGGGGGGGGCGAGCAGTACTTC.

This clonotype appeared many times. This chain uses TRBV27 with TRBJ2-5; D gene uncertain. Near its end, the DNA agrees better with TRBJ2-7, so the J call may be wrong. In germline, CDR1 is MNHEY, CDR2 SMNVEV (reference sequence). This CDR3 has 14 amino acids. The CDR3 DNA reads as TGTGCCAGCTCTCGAGGCGACAACACCTACGAGCAGTACTTC. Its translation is CASSRGDNTYEQYF.

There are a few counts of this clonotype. CDR3 sequence reads: CAWNGGTGLATQYF. The DNA for the CDR3 is TGTGCCTGGAATGGGGGGACAGGGCTGGCGACCCAGTACTTC. The chain combines TRBV30 with TRBJ2-4; TRBD1 agrees at 9 bases. Matching the DNA end better, TRBJ2-5 makes the J call doubtful. Germline assignment: CDR1 GTSNPN and CDR2 SVGIG (reference sequence). The CDR3 covers 14 residues.

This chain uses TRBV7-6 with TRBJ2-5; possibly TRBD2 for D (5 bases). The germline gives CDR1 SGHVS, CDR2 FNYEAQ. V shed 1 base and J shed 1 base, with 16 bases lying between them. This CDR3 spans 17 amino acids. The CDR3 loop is CASSLVGPSPGQETQYF. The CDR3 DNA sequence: TGTGCCAGCAGCTTAGTTGGTCCTAGCCCAGGCCAAGAGACCCAGTACTTC.